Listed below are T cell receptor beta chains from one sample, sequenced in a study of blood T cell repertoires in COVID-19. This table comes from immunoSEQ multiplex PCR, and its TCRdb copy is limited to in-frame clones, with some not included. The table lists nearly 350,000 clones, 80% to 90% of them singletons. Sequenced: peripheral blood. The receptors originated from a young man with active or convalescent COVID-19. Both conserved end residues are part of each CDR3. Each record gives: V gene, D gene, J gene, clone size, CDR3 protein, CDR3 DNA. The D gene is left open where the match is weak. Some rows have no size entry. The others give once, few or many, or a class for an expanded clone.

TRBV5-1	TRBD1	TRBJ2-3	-	CASSLGQGALDTQYF	TGCGCCAGCAGCTTGGGACAGGGGGCTTTAGATACGCAGTATTTT
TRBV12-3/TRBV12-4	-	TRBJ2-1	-	CASSFRQYNEQFF	TGTGCCAGCAGTTTCCGACAGTACAATGAGCAGTTCTTC
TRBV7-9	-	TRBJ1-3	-	CASSLEAGPPLTTIYF	TGTGCCAGCAGCTTAGAGGCCGGCCCCCCACTAACGACCATATATTTT
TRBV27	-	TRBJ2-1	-	CASSFVNEQFF	TGTGCCAGCAGTTTCGTGAATGAGCAGTTCTTC
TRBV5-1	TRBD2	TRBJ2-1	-	CASSSRLAGGPNEQFF	TGCGCCAGCAGCTCCCGACTAGCGGGAGGTCCCAATGAGCAGTTCTTC
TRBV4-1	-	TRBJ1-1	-	CASSVRAQDTAMNTEAFF	TGCGCCAGCAGCGTACGGGCACAGGATACCGCCATGAACACTGAAGCTTTCTTT
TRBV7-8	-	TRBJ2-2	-	CASSVQVTRGELFF	TGTGCCAGCAGCGTACAGGTTACGCGCGGGGAGCTGTTTTTT
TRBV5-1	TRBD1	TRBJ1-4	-	CASSLTSGTGSEKLFF	TGCGCCAGCAGCCTCACCTCCGGGACAGGGAGTGAAAAACTGTTTTTT
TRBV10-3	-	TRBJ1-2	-	CAISGGRGGYTF	TGTGCCATCAGTGGAGGGAGGGGAGGCTACACCTTC
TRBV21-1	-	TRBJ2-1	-	CASSKALLAGPDEQFF	TGTGCCAGCAGCAAAGCGCTCCTAGCGGGGCCCGATGAGCAGTTCTTC
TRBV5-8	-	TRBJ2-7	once	CASSLARTAFYEQYF	TGTGCCAGCAGCTTGGCACGGACAGCCTTCTACGAGCAGTACTTC
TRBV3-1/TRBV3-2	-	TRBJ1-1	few	CASSQEGGGYTEAFF	TGTGCCAGCAGCCAAGAGGGGGGGGGCTACACTGAAGCTTTCTTT
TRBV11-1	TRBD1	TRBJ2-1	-	CASSLAGTGYNEQFF	TGTGCCAGCAGCTTAGCGGGGACAGGTTATAATGAGCAGTTCTTC
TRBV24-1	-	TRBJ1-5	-	CATSDPGQPQHF	TGTGCCACCAGTGACCCCGGTCAGCCCCAGCATTTT
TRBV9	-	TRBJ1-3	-	CASSVDSRQDTIYF	TGTGCCAGCAGCGTAGACAGCCGACAGGACACCATATATTTT
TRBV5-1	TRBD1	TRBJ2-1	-	CASSSGYRGAYNEQFF	TGCGCCAGCAGCTCAGGGTACAGGGGAGCCTACAATGAGCAGTTCTTC
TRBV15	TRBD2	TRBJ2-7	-	CATSTGASGRKTTREQYF	TGTGCCACCAGCACGGGGGCTAGCGGGAGGAAGACTACGAGGGAGCAGTACTTC
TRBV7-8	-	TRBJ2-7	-	CASSPFPSAYEQYF	TGTGCCAGCAGCCCCTTCCCCAGCGCCTACGAGCAGTACTTC
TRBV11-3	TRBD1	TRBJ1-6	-	CASSFRGGALGGGSPLHF	TGTGCCAGCAGCTTCCGAGGGGGCGCGCTTGGAGGGGGGTCACCCCTCCACTTT
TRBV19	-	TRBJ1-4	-	CASSILTGPEKLFF	TGTGCCAGTAGTATTCTAACAGGTCCTGAAAAACTGTTTTTT
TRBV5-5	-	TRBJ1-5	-	CASSWGGAIPSPKHF	TGTGCCAGCAGCTGGGGAGGTGCTATCCCCAGCCCCAAGCATTTT
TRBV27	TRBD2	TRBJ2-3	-	CASSLAGGKGTDTQYF	TGTGCCAGCAGTCTAGCGGGAGGGAAGGGCACAGATACGCAGTATTTT
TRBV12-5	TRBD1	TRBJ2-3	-	CASGPGTGSTDTQYF	TGTGCTAGTGGCCCCGGGACAGGGTCCACAGATACGCAGTATTTT
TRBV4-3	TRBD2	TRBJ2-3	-	CASSQAFAGDADTQYF	TGCGCCAGCAGCCAAGCCTTTGCGGGAGACGCAGATACGCAGTATTTT
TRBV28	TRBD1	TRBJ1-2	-	CASSRTGTGKDYTF	TGTGCCAGCAGCCGCACAGGGACAGGGAAGGACTACACCTTC
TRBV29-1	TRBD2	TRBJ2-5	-	CSGREPGLKETQYF	TGCAGCGGCAGAGAGCCGGGACTAAAAGAGACCCAGTACTTC
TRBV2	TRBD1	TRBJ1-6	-	CASKGQGLWSSYNSPLHF	TGTGCCAGCAAGGGACAGGGCTTATGGAGCTCCTATAATTCACCCCTCCACTTT
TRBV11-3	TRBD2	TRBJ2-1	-	CASSPRTSGTYNEQFF	TGTGCCAGCAGCCCACGGACTAGCGGGACCTACAATGAGCAGTTCTTC
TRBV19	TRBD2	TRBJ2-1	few	CASTRTSGSSSYNEQFF	TGTGCCAGTACCCGGACTAGCGGATCGAGCTCCTACAATGAGCAGTTCTTC
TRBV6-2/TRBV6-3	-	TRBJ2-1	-	CASSYVPTYNEQFF	TGTGCCAGCAGTTACGTGCCTACCTACAATGAGCAGTTCTTC
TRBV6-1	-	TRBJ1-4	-	CASSDPGGPASNEKLFF	TGTGCCAGCAGTGACCCCGGAGGTCCGGCGTCTAATGAAAAACTGTTTTTT
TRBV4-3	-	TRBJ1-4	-	CASSHRWSTGNEKLFF	TGCGCCAGCAGCCATCGGTGGTCTACAGGGAATGAAAAACTGTTTTTT
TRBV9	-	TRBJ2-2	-	CASSVGGGTTGELFF	TGTGCCAGCAGCGTAGGAGGGGGAACCACCGGGGAGCTGTTTTTT
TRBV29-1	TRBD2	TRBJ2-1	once	CSVDTSGGGNEQFF	TGCAGCGTTGACACTTCCGGGGGGGGCAATGAGCAGTTCTTC
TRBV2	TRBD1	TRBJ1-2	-	CASNNPTGFYGYTF	TGTGCCAGCAACAACCCGACAGGGTTCTATGGCTACACCTTC
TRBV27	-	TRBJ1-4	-	CASSLSTSGLGLEKLFF	TGTGCCAGCAGTTTATCGACCTCAGGGTTGGGATTAGAAAAACTGTTTTTT
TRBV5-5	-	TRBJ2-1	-	CASSLDATGGLNEQFF	TGTGCCAGCAGCTTGGACGCTACTGGAGGTTTGAATGAGCAGTTCTTC
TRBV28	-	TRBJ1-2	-	CASRAYRVGYTF	TGTGCCAGCAGGGCGTACAGGGTGGGCTACACCTTC
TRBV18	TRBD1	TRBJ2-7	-	CASSPGQVGEQYF	TGTGCCAGCTCACCAGGACAGGTTGGCGAGCAGTACTTC
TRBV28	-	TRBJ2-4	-	CASEGVNLAKNIQYF	TGTGCCAGCGAGGGAGTAAACCTAGCCAAAAACATTCAGTACTTC
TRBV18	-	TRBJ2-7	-	CASSPPGGSGYEQYF	TGTGCCAGCTCACCACCGGGGGGTTCGGGATACGAGCAGTACTTC
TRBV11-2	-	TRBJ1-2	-	CASSQTGNYGYTF	TGTGCCAGCAGCCAAACAGGGAACTATGGCTACACCTTC
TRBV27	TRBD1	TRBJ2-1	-	CASSPEGQGARYEQFF	TGTGCCAGCAGTCCAGAGGGACAGGGGGCGCGATATGAGCAGTTCTTC
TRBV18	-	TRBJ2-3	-	CASSPPLGEDTQYF	TGTGCCAGCTCACCCCCCCTGGGGGAGGACACGCAGTATTTT
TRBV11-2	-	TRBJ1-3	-	CASSPGVRISGNTIYF	TGTGCCAGCAGCCCGGGGGTTAGGATTTCCGGAAACACCATATATTTT
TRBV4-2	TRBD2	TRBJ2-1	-	CASSQAGTNNEQFF	TGTGCCAGCAGCCAGGCCGGGACTAATAATGAGCAGTTCTTC
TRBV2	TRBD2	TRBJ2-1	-	CASSGLAGINEQFF	TGTGCCAGCAGTGGCCTAGCGGGAATTAATGAGCAGTTCTTC
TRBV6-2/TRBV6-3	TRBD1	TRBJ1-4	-	CASSYSTGEGEKLFF	TGTGCCAGCAGTTACTCGACAGGGGAGGGTGAAAAACTGTTTTTT
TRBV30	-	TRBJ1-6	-	CAWSRDSQRNNSPLHF	TGTGCCTGGAGTAGGGACTCCCAGCGGAATAATTCACCCCTCCACTTT
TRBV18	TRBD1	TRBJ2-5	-	CASSPPDRVRETQYF	TGTGCCAGCTCACCCCCGGACAGGGTTAGAGAGACCCAGTACTTC
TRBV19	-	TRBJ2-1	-	CASQSGISSYNEQFF	TGTGCCTCCCAGTCCGGGATTAGCAGTTACAATGAGCAGTTCTTC
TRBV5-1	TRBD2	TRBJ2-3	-	CASSLLAGWDTQYF	TGCGCCAGCAGCTTACTAGCGGGATGGGATACGCAGTATTTT
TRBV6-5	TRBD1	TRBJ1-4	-	CASSYSFGVGGRKLFF	TGTGCCAGCAGTTACTCGTTCGGTGTAGGGGGCCGAAAACTGTTTTTT
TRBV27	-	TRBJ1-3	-	CASRHPAPGSTIYF	TGTGCCAGCAGACATCCGGCACCCGGGAGCACCATATATTTT
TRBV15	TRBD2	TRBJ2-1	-	CATSRDWRGGWNEQFF	TGTGCCACCAGCAGAGATTGGCGGGGGGGCTGGAATGAGCAGTTCTTC
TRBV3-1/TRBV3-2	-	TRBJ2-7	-	CASSQDWLAADEQYF	TGTGCCAGCAGCCAAGATTGGCTAGCTGCCGACGAGCAGTACTTC